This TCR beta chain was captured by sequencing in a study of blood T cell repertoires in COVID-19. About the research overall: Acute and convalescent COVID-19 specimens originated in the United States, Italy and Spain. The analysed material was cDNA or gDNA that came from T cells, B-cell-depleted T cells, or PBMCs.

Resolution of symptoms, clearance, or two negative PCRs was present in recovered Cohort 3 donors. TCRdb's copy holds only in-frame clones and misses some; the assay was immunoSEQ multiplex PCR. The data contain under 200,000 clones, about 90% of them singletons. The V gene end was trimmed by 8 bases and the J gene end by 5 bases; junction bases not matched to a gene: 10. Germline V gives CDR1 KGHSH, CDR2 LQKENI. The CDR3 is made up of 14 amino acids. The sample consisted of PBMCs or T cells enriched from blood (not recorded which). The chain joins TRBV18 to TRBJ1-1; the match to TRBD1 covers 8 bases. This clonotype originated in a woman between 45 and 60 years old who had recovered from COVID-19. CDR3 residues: CASTTGQGGTEAFF. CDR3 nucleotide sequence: TGTGCCAGCACAACCGGACAGGGTGGGACTGAAGCTTTCTTT.